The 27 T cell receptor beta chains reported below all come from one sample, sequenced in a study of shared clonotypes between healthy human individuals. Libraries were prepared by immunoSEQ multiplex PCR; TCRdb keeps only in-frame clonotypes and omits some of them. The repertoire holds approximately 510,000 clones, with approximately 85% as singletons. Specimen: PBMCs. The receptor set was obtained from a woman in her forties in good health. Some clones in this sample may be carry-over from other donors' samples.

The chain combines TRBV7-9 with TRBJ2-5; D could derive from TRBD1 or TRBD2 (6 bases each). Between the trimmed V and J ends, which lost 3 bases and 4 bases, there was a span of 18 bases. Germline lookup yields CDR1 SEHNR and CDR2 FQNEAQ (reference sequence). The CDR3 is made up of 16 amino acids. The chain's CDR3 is CASSFQFGGRGETQYF. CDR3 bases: TGTGCCAGCAGCTTTCAGTTTGGGGGGCGGGGAGAGACCCAGTACTTC.

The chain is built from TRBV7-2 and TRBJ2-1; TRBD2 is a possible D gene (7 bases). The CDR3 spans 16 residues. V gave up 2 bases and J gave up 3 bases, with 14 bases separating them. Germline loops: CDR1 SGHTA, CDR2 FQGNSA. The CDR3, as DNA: TGTGCCAGCAGCTTAAAGGGGAGGGGGGGCTACAATGAGCAGTTCTTC. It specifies CASSLKGRGGYNEQFF.

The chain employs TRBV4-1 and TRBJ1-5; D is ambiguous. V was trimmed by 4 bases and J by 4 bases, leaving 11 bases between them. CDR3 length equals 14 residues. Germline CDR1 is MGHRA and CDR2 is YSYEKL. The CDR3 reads CASSPGSMNQPQHF. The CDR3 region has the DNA TGCGCCAGCAGCCCGGGCTCAATGAATCAGCCCCAGCATTTT.

This chain's CDR3 is CASSRSYTDTQYF. The CDR3 DNA reads TGTGCCAGCAGCCGATCGTACACAGATACGCAGTATTTT. The chain joins TRBV7-3 to TRBJ2-3, with D uncertain. Trimming left V 5 bases short and J 2 bases short, with 8 bases between. The CDR3 covers 13 residues. Germline CDR1 and CDR2: SGHTA and FQGTGA. Full variable domain (rest looked up from reference TRBV7-3 and TRBJ2-3): GAGVSQTPSNKVTEKGKYVELRCDPISGHTALYWYRQSLGQGPEFLIYFQGTGAADDSGLPNDRFFAVRPEGSVSTLKIQRTERGDSAVYLCASSRSYTDTQYFGPGTRLTVL.

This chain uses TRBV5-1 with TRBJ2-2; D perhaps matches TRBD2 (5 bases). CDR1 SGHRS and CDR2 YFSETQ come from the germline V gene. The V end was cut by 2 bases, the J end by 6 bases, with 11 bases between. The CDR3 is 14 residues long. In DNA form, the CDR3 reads TGCGCCAGCAGCTTACGGGGAGTGGCCGGGGAGCTGTTTTTT. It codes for CASSLRGVAGELFF.

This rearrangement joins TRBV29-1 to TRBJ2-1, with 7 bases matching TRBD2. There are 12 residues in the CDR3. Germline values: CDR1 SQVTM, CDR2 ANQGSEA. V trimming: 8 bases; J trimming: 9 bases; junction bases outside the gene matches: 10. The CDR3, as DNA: TGCAGCAACAGCGGGAACGGTCCTGAGCAGTTCTTC. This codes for CSNSGNGPEQFF.

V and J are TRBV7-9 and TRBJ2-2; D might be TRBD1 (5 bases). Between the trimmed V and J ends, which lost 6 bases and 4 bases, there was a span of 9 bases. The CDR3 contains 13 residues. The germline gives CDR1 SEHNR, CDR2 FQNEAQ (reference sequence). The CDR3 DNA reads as TGTGCCAGCAGAGGCAGGGTCACCGGGGAGCTGTTTTTT. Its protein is CASRGRVTGELFF.

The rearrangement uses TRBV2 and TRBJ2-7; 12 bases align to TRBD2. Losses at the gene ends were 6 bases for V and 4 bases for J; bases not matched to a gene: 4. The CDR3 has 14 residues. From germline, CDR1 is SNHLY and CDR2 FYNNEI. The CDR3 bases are TGTGCCAGCAGCCTAGCGGGAGGGCCGTACGAGCAGTACTTC. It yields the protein CASSLAGGPYEQYF.

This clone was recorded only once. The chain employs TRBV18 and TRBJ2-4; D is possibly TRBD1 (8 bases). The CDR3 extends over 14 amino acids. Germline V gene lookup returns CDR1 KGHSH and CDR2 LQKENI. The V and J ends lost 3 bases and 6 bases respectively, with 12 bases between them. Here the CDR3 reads CASSPDREGNIQYF. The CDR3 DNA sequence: TGTGCCAGCTCACCGGACAGGGAGGGAAACATTCAGTACTTC.

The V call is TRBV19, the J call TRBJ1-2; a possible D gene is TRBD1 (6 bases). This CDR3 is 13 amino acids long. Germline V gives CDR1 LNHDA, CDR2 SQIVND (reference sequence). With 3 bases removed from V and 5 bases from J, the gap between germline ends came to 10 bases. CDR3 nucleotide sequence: TGTGCCAGTAGTATCGGGACATGGTATGGCTACACCTTC. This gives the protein CASSIGTWYGYTF.

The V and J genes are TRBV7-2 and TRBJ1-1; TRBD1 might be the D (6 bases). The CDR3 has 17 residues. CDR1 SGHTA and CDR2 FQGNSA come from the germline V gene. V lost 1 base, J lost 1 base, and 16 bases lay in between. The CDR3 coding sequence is TGTGCCAGCAGCTTAGATGGGGGGGGCGCAGGGAACACTGAAGCTTTCTTT. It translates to CASSLDGGGAGNTEAFF.

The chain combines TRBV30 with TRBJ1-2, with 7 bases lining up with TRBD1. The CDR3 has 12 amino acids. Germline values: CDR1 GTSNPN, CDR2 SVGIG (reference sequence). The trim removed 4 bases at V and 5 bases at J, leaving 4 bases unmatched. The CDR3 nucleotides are TGTGCCTGGACCTCGACAGGGTATGGCTACACCTTC. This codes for CAWTSTGYGYTF.

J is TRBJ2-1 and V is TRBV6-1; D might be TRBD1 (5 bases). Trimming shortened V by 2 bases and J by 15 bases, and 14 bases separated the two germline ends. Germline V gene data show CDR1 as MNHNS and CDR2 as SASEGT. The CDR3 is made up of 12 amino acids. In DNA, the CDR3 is TGTGCCAGCAGTGAATCTTGGGCCCAGGGGTTCTTC. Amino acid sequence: CASSESWAQGFF.

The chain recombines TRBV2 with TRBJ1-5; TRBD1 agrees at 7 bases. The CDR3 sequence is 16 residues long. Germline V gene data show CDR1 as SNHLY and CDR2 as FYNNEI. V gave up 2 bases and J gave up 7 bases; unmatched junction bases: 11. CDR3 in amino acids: CASSEQGRRGGQPQHF. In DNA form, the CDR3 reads TGTGCCAGCAGTGAACAGGGGCGCAGGGGGGGGCAGCCCCAGCATTTT.

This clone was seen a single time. CDR3 nucleotide sequence: TGTGCCAGCAGTCGCCGGGACGCCGAGCAGTTCTTC. It specifies CASSRRDAEQFF. The V and J genes are TRBV7-3 and TRBJ2-1; tentatively, D is TRBD1 or TRBD2 (5 bases each). Germline assignment: CDR1 SGHTA and CDR2 FQGTGA. CDR3 length: 12 amino acids. Trimming stripped 6 bases from V and 10 bases from J, with 13 bases between.

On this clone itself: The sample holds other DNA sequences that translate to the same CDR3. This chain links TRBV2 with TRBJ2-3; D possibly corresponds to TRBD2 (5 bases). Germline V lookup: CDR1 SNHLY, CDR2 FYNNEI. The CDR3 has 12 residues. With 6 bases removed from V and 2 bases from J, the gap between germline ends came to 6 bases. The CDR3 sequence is CASREVTDTQYF. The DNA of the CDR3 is TGTGCCAGCAGGGAGGTCACAGATACGCAGTATTTT.

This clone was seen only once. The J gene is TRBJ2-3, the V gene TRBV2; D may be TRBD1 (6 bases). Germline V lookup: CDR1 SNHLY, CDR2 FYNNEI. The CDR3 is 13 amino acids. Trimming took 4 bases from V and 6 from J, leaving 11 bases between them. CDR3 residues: CASSGGPSDTQYF. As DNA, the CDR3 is TGTGCCAGCAGTGGGGGGCCGTCGGATACGCAGTATTTT.

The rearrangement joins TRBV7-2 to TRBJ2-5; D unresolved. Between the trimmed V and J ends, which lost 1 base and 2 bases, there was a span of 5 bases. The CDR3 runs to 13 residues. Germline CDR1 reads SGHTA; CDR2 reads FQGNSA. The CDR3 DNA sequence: TGTGCCAGCAGCTTAGGACTTCAAGAGACCCAGTACTTC. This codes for CASSLGLQETQYF.

CDR3 sequence (DNA): TGTGCCATCACTACGGGCCTCAATCAGCCCCAGCATTTT. This codes for CAITTGLNQPQHF. The chain uses TRBV10-3 and TRBJ1-5; D uncertain. The CDR3 contains 13 residues. The germline V and J ends were trimmed by 7 bases and 3 bases, with 10 bases remaining between them. Germline CDR1 is ENHRY and CDR2 is SYGVKD.

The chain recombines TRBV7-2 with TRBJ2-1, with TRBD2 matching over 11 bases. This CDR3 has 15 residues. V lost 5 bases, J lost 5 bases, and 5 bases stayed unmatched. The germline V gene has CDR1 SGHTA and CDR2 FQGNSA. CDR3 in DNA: TGTGCCAGCAGCAAACTAGCGGGGGTCCACAATGAGCAGTTCTTC. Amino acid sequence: CASSKLAGVHNEQFF. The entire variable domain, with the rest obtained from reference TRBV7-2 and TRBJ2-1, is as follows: GAGVSQSPSNKVTEKGKDVELRCDPISGHTALYWYRQSLGQGLEFLIYFQGNSAPDKSGLPSDRFSAERTGGSVSTLTIQRTQQEDSAVYLCASSKLAGVHNEQFFGPGTRLTVL.

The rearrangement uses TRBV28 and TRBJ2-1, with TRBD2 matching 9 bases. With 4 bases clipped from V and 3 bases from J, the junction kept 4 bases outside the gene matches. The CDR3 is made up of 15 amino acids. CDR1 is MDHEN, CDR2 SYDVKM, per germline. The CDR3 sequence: CASSSGGGGYNEQFF. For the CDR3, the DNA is TGTGCCAGCAGTTCAGGCGGGGGGGGCTACAATGAGCAGTTCTTC.

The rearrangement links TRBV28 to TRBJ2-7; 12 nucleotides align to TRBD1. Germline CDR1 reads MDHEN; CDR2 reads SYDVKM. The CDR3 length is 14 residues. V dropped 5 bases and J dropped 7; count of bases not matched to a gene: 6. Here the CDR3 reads CASSTGQGAQEQYF. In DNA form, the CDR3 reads TGTGCCAGCAGTACGGGACAGGGGGCGCAAGAGCAGTACTTC.

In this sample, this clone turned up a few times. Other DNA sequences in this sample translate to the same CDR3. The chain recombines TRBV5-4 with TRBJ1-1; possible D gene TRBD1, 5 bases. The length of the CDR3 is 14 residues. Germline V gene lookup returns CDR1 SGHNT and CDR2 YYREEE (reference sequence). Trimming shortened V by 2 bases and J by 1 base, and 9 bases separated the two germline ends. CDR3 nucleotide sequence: TGTGCCAGCAGCTTAGGAGACAGGAACACTGAAGCTTTCTTT. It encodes CASSLGDRNTEAFF.

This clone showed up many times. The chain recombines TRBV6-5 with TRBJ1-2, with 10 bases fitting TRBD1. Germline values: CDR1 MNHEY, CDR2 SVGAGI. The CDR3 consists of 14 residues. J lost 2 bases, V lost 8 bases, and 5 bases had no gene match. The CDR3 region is CASRLGQGNYGYTF. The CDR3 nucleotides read TGTGCCAGCCGACTGGGACAGGGGAACTATGGCTACACCTTC.

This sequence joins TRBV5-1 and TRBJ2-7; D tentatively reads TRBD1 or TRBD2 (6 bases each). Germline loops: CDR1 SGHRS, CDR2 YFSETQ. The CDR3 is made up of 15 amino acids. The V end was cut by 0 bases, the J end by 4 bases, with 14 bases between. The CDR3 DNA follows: TGCGCCAGCAGCTTGGCCGTCGGGGGCAAGTACGAGCAGTACTTC. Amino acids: CASSLAVGGKYEQYF. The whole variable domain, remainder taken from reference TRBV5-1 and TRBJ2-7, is KAGVTQTPRYLIKTRGQQVTLSCSPISGHRSVSWYQQTPGQGLQFLFEYFSETQRNKGNFPGRFSGRQFSNSRSEMNVSTLELGDSALYLCASSLAVGGKYEQYFGPGTRLTVT.

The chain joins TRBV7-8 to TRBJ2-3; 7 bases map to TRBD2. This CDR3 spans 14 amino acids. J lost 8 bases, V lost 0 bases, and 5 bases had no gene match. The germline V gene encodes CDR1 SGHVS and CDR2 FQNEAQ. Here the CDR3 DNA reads TGTGCCAGCAGCTTAGCTGGGAGGGCCGGTACGCAGTATTTT. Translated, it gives CASSLAGRAGTQYF. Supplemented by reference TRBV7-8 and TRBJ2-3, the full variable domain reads GAGVSQSPRYKVAKRGQDVALRCDPISGHVSLFWYQQALGQGPEFLTYFQNEAQLDKSGLPSDRFFAERPEGSVSTLKIQRTQQEDSAVYLCASSLAGRAGTQYFGPGTRLTVL.

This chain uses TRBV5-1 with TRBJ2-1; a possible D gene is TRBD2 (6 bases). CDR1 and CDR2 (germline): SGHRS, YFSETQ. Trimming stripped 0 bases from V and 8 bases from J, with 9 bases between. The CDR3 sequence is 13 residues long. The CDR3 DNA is TGCGCCAGCAGCTTGGGGTCGGGAGATGAGCAGTTCTTC. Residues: CASSLGSGDEQFF. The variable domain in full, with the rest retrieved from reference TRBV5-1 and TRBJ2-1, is KAGVTQTPRYLIKTRGQQVTLSCSPISGHRSVSWYQQTPGQGLQFLFEYFSETQRNKGNFPGRFSGRQFSNSRSEMNVSTLELGDSALYLCASSLGSGDEQFFGPGTRLTVL.